This TCR beta chain is drawn from a study of cytomegalovirus exposure and HLA in healthy donors. General study findings and limits: When a later analysis compared HLA-associated TCR beta chains with equally common others, the HLA-associated chains turned out to be more clonally expanded and to have lower generation probabilities. The number of N-insertions in an Asian-associated ancestry cluster was reportedly below the roughly 670-donor mean in a later analysis. In a later analysis, the majority of CMV-associated beta chains seemingly showed HLA restriction.

CDR1 and CDR2 from the germline V gene are MNHEY and SMNVEV (reference sequence). Trimming took off 2 bases at V and 4 bases at J, with 12 bases between the two ends. The CDR3 spans 15 residues. As concerns this clone: Its specificity is unknown.

It was with 60 Vbeta and 13 Jbeta primers that the PCR ran. Some clones are missing from TCRdb's copy, which holds only in-frame ones; the method was immunoSEQ multiplex PCR. The sample lists just over 200,000 clones, approximately 70% occurring once. This receptor was taken from a middle-aged man in good health and CMV-seropositive. The rearrangement uses TRBV27 and TRBJ1-5, with D unclear. Sample: PBMCs. The CDR3 DNA reads as TGTGCCAGCAGTTTAGGCTGGGGAGTAAATCAGCCCCAGCATTTT. This codes for CASSLGWGVNQPQHF.